This T cell receptor beta chain is drawn from a study of T cell responses to AZD1222 COVID-19 vaccine. Per germline, CDR1 MNHEY and CDR2 SVGAGI. The CDR3 covers 13 residues. V lost 6 bases, J lost 0 bases, and 9 bases lay in between. Clones were sequenced by immunoSEQ multiplex PCR, and TCRdb holds only the in-frame ones, with some missing. This table holds 140,000 to 150,000 clones, 85% to 95% found once. The J gene is TRBJ2-7, the V gene TRBV6-5; D unclear. This clonotype was sampled from an adult in good health. This sample comprised peripheral blood, obtained on day 0 of AZD1222 vaccination. The CDR3 sequence: CASRSGLSYEQYF. The CDR3 DNA is TGTGCCAGCAGGTCGGGTCTCTCCTACGAGCAGTACTTC.